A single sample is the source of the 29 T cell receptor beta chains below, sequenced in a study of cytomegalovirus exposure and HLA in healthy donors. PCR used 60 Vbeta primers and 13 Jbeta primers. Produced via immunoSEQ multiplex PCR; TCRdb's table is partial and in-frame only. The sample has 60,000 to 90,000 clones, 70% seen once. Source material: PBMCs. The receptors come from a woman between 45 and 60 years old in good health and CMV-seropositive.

Here the CDR3 reads CASSGTVGQVNSPLHF. The DNA of the CDR3 is TGCGCCAGCAGCGGGACGGTGGGACAGGTTAATTCACCCCTCCACTTT. This rearrangement joins TRBV5-1 to TRBJ1-6; TRBD1 matches 8 bases. Looked up from germline, CDR1 is SGHRS and CDR2 is YFSETQ. The CDR3 consists of 16 residues. V gave up 4 bases and J gave up 6 bases; unmatched junction bases: 9.

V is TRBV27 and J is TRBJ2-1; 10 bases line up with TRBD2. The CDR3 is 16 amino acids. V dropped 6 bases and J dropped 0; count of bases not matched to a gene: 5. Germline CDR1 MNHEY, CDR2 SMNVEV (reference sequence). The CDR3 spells CASRRLAGDSYNEQFF. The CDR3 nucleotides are TGTGCCAGCAGGAGACTAGCGGGCGACTCCTACAATGAGCAGTTCTTC.

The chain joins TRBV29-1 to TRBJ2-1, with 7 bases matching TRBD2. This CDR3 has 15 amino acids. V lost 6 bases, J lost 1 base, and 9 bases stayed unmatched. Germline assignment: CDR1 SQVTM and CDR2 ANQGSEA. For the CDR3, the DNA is TGCAGCGTCACCCGACTAGCAGGTTCCTACAATGAGCAGTTCTTC. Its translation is CSVTRLAGSYNEQFF.

CDR3 sequence reads: CASSTGGENTEAFF. The CDR3 DNA sequence: TGTGCCAGTAGTACCGGGGGGGAAAACACTGAAGCTTTCTTT. This chain connects TRBV19 to TRBJ1-1, with D perhaps matching TRBD1 (5 bases). The CDR3 contains 14 residues. Germline CDR1 reads LNHDA; CDR2 reads SQIVND (reference sequence). The V end was cut by 4 bases, the J end by 2 bases, with 11 bases between.

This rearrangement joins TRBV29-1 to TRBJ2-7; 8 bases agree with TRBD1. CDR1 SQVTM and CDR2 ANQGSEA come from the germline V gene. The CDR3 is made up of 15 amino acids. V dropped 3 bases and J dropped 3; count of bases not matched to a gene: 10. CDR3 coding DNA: TGCAGCGTTGACGGGACCCAGGGGGCGGGCTACGAGCAGTACTTC. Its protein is CSVDGTQGAGYEQYF.

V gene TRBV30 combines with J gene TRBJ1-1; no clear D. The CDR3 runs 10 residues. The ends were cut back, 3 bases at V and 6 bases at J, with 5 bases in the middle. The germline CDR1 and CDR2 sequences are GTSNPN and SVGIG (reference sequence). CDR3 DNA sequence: TGTGCCTGGAGAAGCTCTGAAGCTTTCTTT. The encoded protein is CAWRSSEAFF.

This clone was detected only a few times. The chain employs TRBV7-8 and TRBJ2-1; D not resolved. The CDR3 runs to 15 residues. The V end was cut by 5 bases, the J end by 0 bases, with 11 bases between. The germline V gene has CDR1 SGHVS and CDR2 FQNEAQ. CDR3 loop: CASSPTVGSYNEQFF. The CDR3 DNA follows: TGTGCCAGCAGCCCAACAGTCGGCTCCTACAATGAGCAGTTCTTC.

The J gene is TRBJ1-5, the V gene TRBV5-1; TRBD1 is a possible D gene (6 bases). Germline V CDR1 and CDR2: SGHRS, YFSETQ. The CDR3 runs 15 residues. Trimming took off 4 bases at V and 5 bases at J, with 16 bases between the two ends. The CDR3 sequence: CASSPDGGPDQPQHF. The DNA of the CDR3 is TGCGCCAGCAGCCCGGACGGGGGGCCGGATCAGCCCCAGCATTTT.

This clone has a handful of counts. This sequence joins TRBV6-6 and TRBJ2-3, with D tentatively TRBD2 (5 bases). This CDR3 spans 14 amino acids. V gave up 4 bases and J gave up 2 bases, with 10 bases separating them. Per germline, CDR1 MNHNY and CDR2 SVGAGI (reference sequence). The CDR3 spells CASSSFGVTDTQYF. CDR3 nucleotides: TGTGCCAGCAGTTCATTCGGGGTCACAGATACGCAGTATTTT.

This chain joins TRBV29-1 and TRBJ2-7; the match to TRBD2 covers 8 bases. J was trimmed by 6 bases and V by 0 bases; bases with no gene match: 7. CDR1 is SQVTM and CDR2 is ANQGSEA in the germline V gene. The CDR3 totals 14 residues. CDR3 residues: CSVEEAGGLREQYF. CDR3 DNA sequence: TGCAGCGTTGAAGAGGCGGGGGGCCTCCGCGAGCAGTACTTC.

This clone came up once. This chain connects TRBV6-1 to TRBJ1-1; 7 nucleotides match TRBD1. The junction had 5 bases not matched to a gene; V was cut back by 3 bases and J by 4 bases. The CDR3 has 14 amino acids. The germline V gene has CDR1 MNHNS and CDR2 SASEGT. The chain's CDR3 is CASSEETGVTEAFF. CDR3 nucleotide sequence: TGTGCCAGCAGTGAGGAAACAGGGGTCACTGAAGCTTTCTTT.

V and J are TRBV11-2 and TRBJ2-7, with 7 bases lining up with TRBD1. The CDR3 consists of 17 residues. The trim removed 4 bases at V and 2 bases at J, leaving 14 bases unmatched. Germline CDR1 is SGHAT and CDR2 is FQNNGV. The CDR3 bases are TGTGCCAGCAGCTCCACCTCGGTGGGACAGATAGCCTACGAGCAGTACTTC. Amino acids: CASSSTSVGQIAYEQYF.

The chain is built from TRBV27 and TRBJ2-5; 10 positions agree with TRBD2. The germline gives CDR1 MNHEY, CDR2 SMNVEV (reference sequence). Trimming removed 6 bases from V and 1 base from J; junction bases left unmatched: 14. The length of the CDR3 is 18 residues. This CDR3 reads CASSSIGTSVTGQETQYF. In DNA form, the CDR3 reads TGTGCCAGCAGCTCAATAGGGACTAGCGTTACGGGCCAAGAGACCCAGTACTTC.

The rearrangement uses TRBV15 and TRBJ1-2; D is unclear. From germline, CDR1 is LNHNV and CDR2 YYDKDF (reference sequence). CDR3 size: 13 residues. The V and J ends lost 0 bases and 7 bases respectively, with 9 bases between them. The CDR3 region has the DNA TGTGCCACCAGCAGAGATCCAAAGAGTGGCTACACCTTC. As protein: CATSRDPKSGYTF.

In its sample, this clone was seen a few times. The chain's CDR3 is CASSPTAGYTGELFF. DNA for the CDR3: TGCGCCAGCAGCCCTACGGCGGGGTACACCGGGGAGCTGTTTTTT. The V and J genes are TRBV5-1 and TRBJ2-2; tentatively, D is TRBD2 (6 bases). Germline V gene lookup returns CDR1 SGHRS and CDR2 YFSETQ. V was shortened by 4 bases and J by 3 bases, with 13 bases between the two germline ends. The CDR3 consists of 15 residues.

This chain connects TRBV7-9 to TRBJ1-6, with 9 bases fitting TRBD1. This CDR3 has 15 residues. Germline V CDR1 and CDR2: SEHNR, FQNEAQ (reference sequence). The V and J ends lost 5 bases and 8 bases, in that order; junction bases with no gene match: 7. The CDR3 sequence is CASSPWDRVDSPLHF. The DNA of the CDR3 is TGTGCCAGCAGCCCCTGGGACAGGGTAGATTCACCCCTCCACTTT.

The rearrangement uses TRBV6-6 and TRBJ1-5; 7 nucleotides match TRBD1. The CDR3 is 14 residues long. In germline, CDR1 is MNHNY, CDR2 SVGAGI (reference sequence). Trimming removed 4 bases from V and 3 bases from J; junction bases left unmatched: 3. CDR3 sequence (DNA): TGTGCCAGCAGTTGGGGGACAGTCAATCAGCCCCAGCATTTT. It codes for CASSWGTVNQPQHF.

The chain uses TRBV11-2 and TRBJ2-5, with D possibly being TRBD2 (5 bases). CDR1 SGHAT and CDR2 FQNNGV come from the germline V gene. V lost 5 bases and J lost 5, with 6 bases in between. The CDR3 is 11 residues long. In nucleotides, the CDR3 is TGTGCCAGCAGCCCGGGGGAGACCCAGTACTTC. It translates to CASSPGETQYF.

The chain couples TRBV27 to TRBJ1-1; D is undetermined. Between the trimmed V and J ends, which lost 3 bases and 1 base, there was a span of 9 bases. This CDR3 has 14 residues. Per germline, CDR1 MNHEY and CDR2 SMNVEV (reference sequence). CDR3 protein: CASSLRARNTEAFF. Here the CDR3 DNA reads TGTGCCAGCAGTTTGAGGGCTAGGAACACTGAAGCTTTCTTT.

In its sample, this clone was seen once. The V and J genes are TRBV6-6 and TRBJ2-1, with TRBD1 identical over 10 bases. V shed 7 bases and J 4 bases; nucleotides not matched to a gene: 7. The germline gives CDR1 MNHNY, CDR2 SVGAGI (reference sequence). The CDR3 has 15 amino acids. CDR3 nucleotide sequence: TGTGCCAGCACCGAACCGGGACAGGGGTACAATGAGCAGTTCTTC. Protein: CASTEPGQGYNEQFF.

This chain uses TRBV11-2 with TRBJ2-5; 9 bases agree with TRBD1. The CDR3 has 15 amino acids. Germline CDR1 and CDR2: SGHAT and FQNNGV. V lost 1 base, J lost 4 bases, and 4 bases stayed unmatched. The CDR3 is CASSLGTGVSETQYF. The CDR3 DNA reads TGTGCCAGCAGCTTAGGGACAGGGGTGTCAGAGACCCAGTACTTC.

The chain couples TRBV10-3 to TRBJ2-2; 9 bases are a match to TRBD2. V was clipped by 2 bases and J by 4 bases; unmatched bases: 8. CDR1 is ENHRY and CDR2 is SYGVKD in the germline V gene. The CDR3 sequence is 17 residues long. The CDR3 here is CAISEPTGTSPTGELFF. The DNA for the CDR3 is TGTGCCATCAGTGAGCCCACCGGGACTAGCCCCACCGGGGAGCTGTTTTTT.

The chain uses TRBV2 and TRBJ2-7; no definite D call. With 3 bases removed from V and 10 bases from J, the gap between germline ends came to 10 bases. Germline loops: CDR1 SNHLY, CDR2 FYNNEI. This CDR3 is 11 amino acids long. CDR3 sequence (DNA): TGTGCCAGCAGTGAGAGCGCCGCCCAGTACTTC. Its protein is CASSESAAQYF. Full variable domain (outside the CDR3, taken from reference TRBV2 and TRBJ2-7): EPEVTQTPSHQVTQMGQEVILRCVPISNHLYFYWYRQILGQKVEFLVSFYNNEISEKSEIFDDQFSVERPDGSNFTLKIRSTKLEDSAMYFCASSESAAQYFGPGTRLTVT.

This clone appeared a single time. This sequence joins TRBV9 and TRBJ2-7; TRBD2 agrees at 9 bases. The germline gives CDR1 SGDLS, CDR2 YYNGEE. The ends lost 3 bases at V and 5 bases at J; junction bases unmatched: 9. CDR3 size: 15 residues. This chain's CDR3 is CASSAIAGEAHEQYF. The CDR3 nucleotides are TGTGCCAGCAGCGCTATAGCGGGAGAGGCCCACGAGCAGTACTTC.

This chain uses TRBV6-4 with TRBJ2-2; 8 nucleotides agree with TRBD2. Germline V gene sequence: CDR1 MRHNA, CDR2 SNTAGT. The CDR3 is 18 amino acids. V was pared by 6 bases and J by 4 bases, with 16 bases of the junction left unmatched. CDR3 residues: CASSDTLSGAGRTGELFF. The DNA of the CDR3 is TGTGCCAGCAGCGACACCCTTAGCGGGGCGGGCCGCACCGGGGAGCTGTTTTTT.

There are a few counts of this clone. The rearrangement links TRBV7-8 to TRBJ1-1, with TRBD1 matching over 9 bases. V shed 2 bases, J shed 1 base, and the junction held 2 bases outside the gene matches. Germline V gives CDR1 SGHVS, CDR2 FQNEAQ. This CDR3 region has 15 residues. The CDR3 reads CASSLQGQGNTEAFF. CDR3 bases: TGTGCCAGCAGCTTACAGGGACAGGGGAACACTGAAGCTTTCTTT.

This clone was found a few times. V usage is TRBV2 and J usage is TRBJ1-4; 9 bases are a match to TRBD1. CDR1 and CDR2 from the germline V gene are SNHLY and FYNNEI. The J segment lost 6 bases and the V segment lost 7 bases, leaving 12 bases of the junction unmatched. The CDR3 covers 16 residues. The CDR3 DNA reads TGTGCCAGCACAGAACCCCGTTGGACAGGGGATGAAAAACTGTTTTTT. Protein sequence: CASTEPRWTGDEKLFF.

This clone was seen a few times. DNA of the CDR3: TGCGCCAGCAGTGAGCCCGACTACGGAGACACCGGGGAGCTGTTTTTT. This sequence encodes CASSEPDYGDTGELFF. The V call is TRBV10-2, the J call TRBJ2-2; the D gene is possibly TRBD2 (5 bases). Trimming left V 2 bases short and J 3 bases short, with 13 bases between. In germline, CDR1 is WSHSY, CDR2 SAAADI. This CDR3 contains 16 residues.

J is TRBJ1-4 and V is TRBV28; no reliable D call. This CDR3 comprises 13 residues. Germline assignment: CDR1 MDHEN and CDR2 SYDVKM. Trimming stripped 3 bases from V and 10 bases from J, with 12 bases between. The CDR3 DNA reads TGTGCCAGCAGTTTCCCACAAGAGGGAAAACTGTTTTTT. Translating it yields CASSFPQEGKLFF. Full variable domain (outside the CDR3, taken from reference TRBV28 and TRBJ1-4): DVKVTQSSRYLVKRTGEKVFLECVQDMDHENMFWYRQDPGLGLRLIYFSYDVKMKEKGDIPEGYSVSREKKERFSLILESASTNQTSMYLCASSFPQEGKLFFGSGTQLSVL.